Sequencing of this TCR beta chain was carried out in a study of OX40 agonist ivuxolimab in advanced cancers. The table came from immunoSEQ multiplex PCR; TCRdb's copy has only in-frame clones and leaves some out. The profile shows more than 80,000 clones, around nine tenths of them singletons. The CDR3 covers 15 residues. The J segment lost 4 bases and the V segment lost 3 bases, leaving 8 bases of the junction unmatched. Germline CDR1 and CDR2: SGHRS and YFSETQ. This clonotype originated in an adult with an advanced solid tumor such as melanoma, head and neck, liver or kidney cancer. Sequences were derived from CD4+ or CD8+ T cells sorted from blood, sampled in a trial of the OX40 agonist ivuxolimab. The chain carries TRBV5-1 and TRBJ2-5; 8 bases agree with TRBD2. The CDR3 nucleotides read TGCGCCAGCAGCTCTGATGGCGGGAGGAGAGAGACCCAGTACTTC. It specifies CASSSDGGRRETQYF.